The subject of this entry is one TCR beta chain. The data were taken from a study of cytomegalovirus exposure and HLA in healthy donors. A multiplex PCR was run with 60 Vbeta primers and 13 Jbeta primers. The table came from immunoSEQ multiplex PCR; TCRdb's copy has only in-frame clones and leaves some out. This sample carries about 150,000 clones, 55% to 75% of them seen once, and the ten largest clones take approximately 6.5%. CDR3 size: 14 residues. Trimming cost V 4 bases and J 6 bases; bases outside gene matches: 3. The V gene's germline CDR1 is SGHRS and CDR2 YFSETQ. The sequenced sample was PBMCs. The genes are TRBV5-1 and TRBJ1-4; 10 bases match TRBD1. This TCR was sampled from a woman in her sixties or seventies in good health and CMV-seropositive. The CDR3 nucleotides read TGCGCCAGCAGCACCGGGACAGGGGATGAAAAACTGTTTTTT. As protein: CASSTGTGDEKLFF.